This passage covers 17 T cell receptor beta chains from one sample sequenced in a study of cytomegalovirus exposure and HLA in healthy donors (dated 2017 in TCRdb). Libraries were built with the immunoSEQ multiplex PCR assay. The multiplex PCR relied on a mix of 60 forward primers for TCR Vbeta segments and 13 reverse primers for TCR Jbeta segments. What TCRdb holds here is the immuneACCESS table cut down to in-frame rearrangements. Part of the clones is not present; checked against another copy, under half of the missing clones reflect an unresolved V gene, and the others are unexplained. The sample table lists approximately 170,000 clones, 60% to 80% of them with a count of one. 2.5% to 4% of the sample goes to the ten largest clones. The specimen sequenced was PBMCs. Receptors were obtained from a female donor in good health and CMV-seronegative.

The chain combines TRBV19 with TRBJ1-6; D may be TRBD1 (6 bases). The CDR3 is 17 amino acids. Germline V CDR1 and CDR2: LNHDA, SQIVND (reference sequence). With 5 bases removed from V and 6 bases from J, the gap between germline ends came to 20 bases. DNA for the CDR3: TGTGCCAGTAGTTCCTACCTCGGACAGTTTTCTAATTCACCCCTCCACTTT. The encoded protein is CASSSYLGQFSNSPLHF.

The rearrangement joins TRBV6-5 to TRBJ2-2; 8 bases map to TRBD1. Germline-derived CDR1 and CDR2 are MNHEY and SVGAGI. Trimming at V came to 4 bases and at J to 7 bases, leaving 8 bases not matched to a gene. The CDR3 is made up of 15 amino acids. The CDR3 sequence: CASSSEQGAIGELFF. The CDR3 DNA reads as TGTGCCAGCAGTTCCGAGCAGGGGGCTATCGGGGAGCTGTTTTTT.

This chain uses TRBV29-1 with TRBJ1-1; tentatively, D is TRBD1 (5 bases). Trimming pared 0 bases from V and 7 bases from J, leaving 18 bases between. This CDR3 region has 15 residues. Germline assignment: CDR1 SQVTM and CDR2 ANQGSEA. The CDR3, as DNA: TGCAGCGTTGAAGATCTGGGCAGGGAGGCGGGTGAAGCTTTCTTT. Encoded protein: CSVEDLGREAGEAFF.

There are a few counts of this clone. This chain's CDR3 is CASSLGAKGLEKLFF. The CDR3 bases are TGTGCCAGCAGCTTAGGGGCAAAAGGACTCGAAAAACTGTTTTTT. This rearrangement joins TRBV7-9 to TRBJ1-4; D is ambiguous. V shed 1 base and J shed 8 bases, with 14 bases lying between them. There are 15 residues in the CDR3. Germline loops: CDR1 SEHNR, CDR2 FQNEAQ (reference sequence).

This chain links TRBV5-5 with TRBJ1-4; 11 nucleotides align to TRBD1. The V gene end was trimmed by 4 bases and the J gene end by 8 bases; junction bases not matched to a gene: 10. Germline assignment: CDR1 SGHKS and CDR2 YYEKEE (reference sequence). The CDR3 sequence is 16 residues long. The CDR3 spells CASSRERTGGGEKLFF. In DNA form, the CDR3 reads TGTGCCAGCAGCCGCGAGAGGACAGGGGGCGGGGAAAAACTGTTTTTT.

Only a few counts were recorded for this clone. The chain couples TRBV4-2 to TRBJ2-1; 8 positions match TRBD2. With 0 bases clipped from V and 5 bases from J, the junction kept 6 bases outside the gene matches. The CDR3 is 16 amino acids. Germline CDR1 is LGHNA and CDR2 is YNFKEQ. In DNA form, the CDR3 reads TGTGCCAGCAGCCAAGATCCGGGAGGGCCCGACAATGAGCAGTTCTTC. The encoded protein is CASSQDPGGPDNEQFF.

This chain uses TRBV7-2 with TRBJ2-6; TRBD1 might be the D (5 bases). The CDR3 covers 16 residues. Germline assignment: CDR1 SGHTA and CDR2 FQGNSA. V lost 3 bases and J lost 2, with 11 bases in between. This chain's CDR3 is CASSLSQVAGANVLTF. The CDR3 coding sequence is TGTGCCAGCAGCTTGTCACAGGTGGCTGGGGCCAACGTCCTGACTTTC. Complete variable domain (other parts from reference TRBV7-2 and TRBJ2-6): GAGVSQSPSNKVTEKGKDVELRCDPISGHTALYWYRQSLGQGLEFLIYFQGNSAPDKSGLPSDRFSAERTGGSVSTLTIQRTQQEDSAVYLCASSLSQVAGANVLTFGAGSRLTVL.

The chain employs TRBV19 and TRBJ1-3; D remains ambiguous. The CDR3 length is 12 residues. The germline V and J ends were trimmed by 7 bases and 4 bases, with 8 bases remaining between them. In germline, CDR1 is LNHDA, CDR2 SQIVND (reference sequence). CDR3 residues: CASTYGGNTIYF. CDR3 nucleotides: TGTGCCAGTACATACGGGGGAAACACCATATATTTT.

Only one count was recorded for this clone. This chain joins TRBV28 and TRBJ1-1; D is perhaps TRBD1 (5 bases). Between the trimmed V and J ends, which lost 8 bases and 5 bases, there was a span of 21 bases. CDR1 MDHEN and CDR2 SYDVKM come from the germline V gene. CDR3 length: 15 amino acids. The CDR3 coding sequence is TGTGCCAGCCCTAGAAACACACAGGTTGGAACTGAAGCTTTCTTT. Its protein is CASPRNTQVGTEAFF.

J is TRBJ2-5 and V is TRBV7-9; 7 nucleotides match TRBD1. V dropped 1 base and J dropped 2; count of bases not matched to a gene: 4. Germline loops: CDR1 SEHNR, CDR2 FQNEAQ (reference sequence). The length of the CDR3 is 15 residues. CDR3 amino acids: CASSLVGTEQETQYF. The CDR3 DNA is TGTGCCAGCAGCTTAGTCGGGACAGAGCAAGAGACCCAGTACTTC.

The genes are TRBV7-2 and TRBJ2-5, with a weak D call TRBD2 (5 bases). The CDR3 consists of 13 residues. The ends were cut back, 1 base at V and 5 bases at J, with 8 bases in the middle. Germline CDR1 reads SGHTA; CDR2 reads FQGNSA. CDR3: CASSLGRGETQYF. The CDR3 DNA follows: TGTGCCAGCAGCTTAGGGAGAGGGGAGACCCAGTACTTC. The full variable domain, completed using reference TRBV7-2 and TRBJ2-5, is GAGVSQSPSNKVTEKGKDVELRCDPISGHTALYWYRQSLGQGLEFLIYFQGNSAPDKSGLPSDRFSAERTGGSVSTLTIQRTQQEDSAVYLCASSLGRGETQYFGPGTRLLVL.

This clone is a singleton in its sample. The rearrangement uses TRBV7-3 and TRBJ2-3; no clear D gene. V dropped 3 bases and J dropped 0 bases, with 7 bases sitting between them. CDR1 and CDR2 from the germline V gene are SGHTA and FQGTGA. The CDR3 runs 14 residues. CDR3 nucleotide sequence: TGTGCCAGCAGCTTGTCCTCTAGCACAGATACGCAGTATTTT. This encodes CASSLSSSTDTQYF.

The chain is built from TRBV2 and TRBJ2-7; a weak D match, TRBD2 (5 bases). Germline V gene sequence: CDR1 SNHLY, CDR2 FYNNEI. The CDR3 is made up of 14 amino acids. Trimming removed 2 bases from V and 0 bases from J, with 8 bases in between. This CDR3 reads CASSETGSSYEQYF. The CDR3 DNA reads TGTGCCAGCAGTGAAACGGGGAGCTCCTACGAGCAGTACTTC.

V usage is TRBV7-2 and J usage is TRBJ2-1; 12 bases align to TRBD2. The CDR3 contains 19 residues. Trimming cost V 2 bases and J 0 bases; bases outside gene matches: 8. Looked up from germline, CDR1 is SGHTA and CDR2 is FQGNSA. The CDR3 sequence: CASSLWLAGGRYSYNEQFF. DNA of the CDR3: TGTGCCAGCAGCTTATGGCTAGCGGGAGGGCGATACTCCTACAATGAGCAGTTCTTC.

The CDR3 here is CASSVYAYEQYF. DNA of the CDR3: TGTGCCAGCAGCGTATACGCCTACGAGCAGTACTTC. V and J are TRBV6-1 and TRBJ2-5, with D unclear. The assigned J gene may be wrong: the sequence end matches TRBJ2-7 better. This CDR3 is 12 amino acids long. Germline CDR1 MNHNS, CDR2 SASEGT.

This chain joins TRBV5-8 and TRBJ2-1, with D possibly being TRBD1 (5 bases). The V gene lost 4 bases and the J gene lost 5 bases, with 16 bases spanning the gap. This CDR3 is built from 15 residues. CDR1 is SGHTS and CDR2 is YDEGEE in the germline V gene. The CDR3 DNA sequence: TGTGCCAGCAGCCTCGACCAGGGTGTGAACAATGAGCAGTTCTTC. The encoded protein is CASSLDQGVNNEQFF. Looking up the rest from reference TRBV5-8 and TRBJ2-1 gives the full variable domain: EAGVTQSPTHLIKTRGQQATLRCSPISGHTSVYWYQQALGLGLQFLLWYDEGEERNRGNFPPRFSGRQFPNYSSELNVNALELEDSALYLCASSLDQGVNNEQFFGPGTRLTVL.

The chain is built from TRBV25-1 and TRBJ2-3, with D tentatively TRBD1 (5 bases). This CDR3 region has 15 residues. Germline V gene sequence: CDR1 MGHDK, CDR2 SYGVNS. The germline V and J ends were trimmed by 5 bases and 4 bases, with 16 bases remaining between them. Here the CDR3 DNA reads TGTGCCAGCAGTCCCCCCCATTTAGGGGCAGATACGCAGTATTTT. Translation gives CASSPPHLGADTQYF.